Following are 21 T cell receptor beta chains from one sample sequenced in a study of cytomegalovirus exposure and HLA in healthy donors (TCRdb year 2017). The library was prepared using the immunoSEQ multiplex PCR assay. A mixture of 60 forward primers for TCR Vbeta segments and 13 reverse primers for TCR Jbeta segments was used in the multiplex PCR. Drawn from immuneACCESS, this table holds only the in-frame rearrangements with V and J called that TCRdb kept. Clones are partly lost; checked studies trace under half to an unresolved V gene and leave the rest unexplained. A total of fewer than 200,000 clones appear in this sample, roughly an eighth of them only once. The biggest ten clones account for approximately 8.3% of the sample. The specimen was PBMCs. All receptors come from a middle-aged man in good health and CMV-seropositive.

V and J are TRBV29-1 and TRBJ2-1; 7 bases agree with TRBD2. Trimming at V came to 6 bases and at J to 0 bases, leaving 5 bases not matched to a gene. The CDR3 is 14 amino acids. From germline, CDR1 is SQVTM and CDR2 ANQGSEA. The CDR3: CSVAPGGSYNEQFF. CDR3 coding DNA: TGCAGCGTGGCTCCGGGGGGCTCCTACAATGAGCAGTTCTTC.

V gene TRBV6-6 combines with J gene TRBJ1-2; a possible D gene is TRBD1 (5 bases). Germline V lookup: CDR1 MNHNY, CDR2 SVGAGI (reference sequence). The CDR3 has 16 amino acids. Trimming cost V 8 bases and J 2 bases, with 21 bases left between them. CDR3 loop: CASLTGLEYKNYGYTF. CDR3 sequence (DNA): TGTGCCAGCCTTACGGGACTGGAGTACAAGAACTATGGCTACACCTTC.

The J gene is TRBJ2-2, the V gene TRBV30; TRBD1 matches 8 bases. Germline CDR1 reads GTSNPN; CDR2 reads SVGIG (reference sequence). V gave up 4 bases and J gave up 5 bases; unmatched junction bases: 9. This CDR3 comprises 15 residues. The CDR3 reads CAWTGWTGRTGELFF. The DNA for the CDR3 is TGTGCCTGGACCGGCTGGACAGGGAGAACCGGGGAGCTGTTTTTT.

J is TRBJ2-5 and V is TRBV28, with 7 bases lining up with TRBD1. V dropped 0 bases and J dropped 5; count of bases not matched to a gene: 6. Per the germline V gene, CDR1 is MDHEN and CDR2 is SYDVKM. The CDR3 consists of 15 residues. The DNA of the CDR3 is TGTGCCAGCAGTTTATGGGGCAGGGGGACGGAGACCCAGTACTTC. This gives the protein CASSLWGRGTETQYF.

The chain recombines TRBV28 with TRBJ1-2; tentative D call: TRBD1 (6 bases). CDR1 and CDR2 from the germline V gene are MDHEN and SYDVKM. Trimming pared 5 bases from V and 7 bases from J, leaving 14 bases between. This CDR3 has 13 residues. The CDR3 is CASSLTGIFGYTF. CDR3 nucleotides: TGTGCCAGCAGTCTCACAGGGATATTTGGCTACACCTTC.

This chain uses TRBV7-2 with TRBJ1-1; TRBD1 might be the D (6 bases). Trimming removed 5 bases from V and 2 bases from J, with 12 bases in between. This CDR3 has 14 amino acids. The germline CDR1 and CDR2 sequences are SGHTA and FQGNSA. CDR3 sequence (DNA): TGTGCCAGCAGCGAGGGACAAAAAAACACTGAAGCTTTCTTT. This sequence encodes CASSEGQKNTEAFF.

This clone has just a few counts. V is TRBV7-2 and J is TRBJ1-4; no reliable D call. Looked up from germline, CDR1 is SGHTA and CDR2 is FQGNSA. The CDR3 length is 16 residues. Between the trimmed V and J ends, which lost 2 bases and 4 bases, there was a span of 14 bases. The CDR3 spells CASSLPEDMYNEKLFF. CDR3 bases: TGTGCCAGCAGCTTACCTGAAGACATGTATAATGAAAAACTGTTTTTT.

This clone was detected only a few times. The CDR3 spells CASSLAGQGQPQHF. CDR3 nucleotides: TGTGCCAGCAGCTTAGCGGGCCAAGGCCAGCCCCAGCATTTT. This chain uses TRBV7-8 with TRBJ1-5; no firm D call. This CDR3 spans 14 amino acids. The germline V and J ends were trimmed by 0 bases and 7 bases, with 10 bases remaining between them. The germline V gene encodes CDR1 SGHVS and CDR2 FQNEAQ.

The chain links TRBV9 to TRBJ2-1; D call uncertain. V was clipped by 1 base and J by 0 bases, with 11 bases between them. Germline V gene sequence: CDR1 SGDLS, CDR2 YYNGEE. The CDR3 loop spans 16 amino acids. The CDR3 sequence: CASSVQAHGSYNEQFF. The CDR3, as DNA: TGTGCCAGCAGCGTACAAGCCCACGGCTCCTACAATGAGCAGTTCTTC.

The table lists this clone with a few counts. Within the sample, other DNA sequences also encode this same CDR3. The chain combines TRBV5-4 with TRBJ2-5, with 12 bases lining up with TRBD2. The CDR3 loop spans 16 amino acids. V lost 0 bases, J lost 4 bases, and 4 bases stayed unmatched. The germline gives CDR1 SGHNT, CDR2 YYREEE (reference sequence). The CDR3 reads CASSLVLAGGGETQYF. Here the CDR3 DNA reads TGTGCCAGCAGCTTGGTACTAGCGGGGGGAGGAGAGACCCAGTACTTC.

This clone was observed a handful of times. The chain links TRBV6-1 to TRBJ2-7; 11 nucleotides align to TRBD1. The germline gives CDR1 MNHNS, CDR2 SASEGT. This CDR3 contains 16 residues. After removal of 0 bases from V and 4 bases from J, the junction contained 5 bases not matched to a gene. The CDR3 is CASSEAKGQGVYEQYF. Here the CDR3 DNA reads TGTGCCAGCAGTGAAGCTAAGGGACAGGGGGTTTACGAGCAGTACTTC.

This clone has just a few counts. The V and J genes are TRBV6-4 and TRBJ1-2; 8 bases map to TRBD1. The CDR3 is made up of 15 amino acids. Trimming took 4 bases from V and 5 from J; bases not matched to a gene: 9. In germline, CDR1 is MRHNA, CDR2 SNTAGT. CDR3 in amino acids: CASSGVAGGWYGYTF. The DNA of the CDR3 is TGTGCCAGCAGTGGCGTCGCAGGGGGCTGGTATGGCTACACCTTC.

The table lists this clone with a few counts. The chain links TRBV19 to TRBJ1-5; no definite D call. With 5 bases removed from V and 2 bases from J, the gap between germline ends came to 13 bases. CDR3 size: 15 residues. CDR1 and CDR2 from the germline V gene are LNHDA and SQIVND (reference sequence). The CDR3 DNA follows: TGTGCCAGTAGTGCCCGGGGAGGTCGCAATCAGCCCCAGCATTTT. Its translation is CASSARGGRNQPQHF. Supplemented by reference TRBV19 and TRBJ1-5, the full variable domain reads DGGITQSPKYLFRKEGQNVTLSCEQNLNHDAMYWYRQDPGQGLRLIYYSQIVNDFQKGDIAEGYSVSREKKESFPLTVTSAQKNPTAFYLCASSARGGRNQPQHFGDGTRLSIL.

The chain links TRBV7-7 to TRBJ1-1; TRBD1 might be the D (5 bases). This CDR3 has 17 residues. Trimming left V 0 bases short and J 1 base short, with 15 bases between. CDR1 and CDR2 from the germline V gene are SSHAT and FNYEAQ (reference sequence). The CDR3 protein is CASSLAQASKKNTEAFF. The CDR3 nucleotides read TGTGCCAGCAGCTTAGCACAGGCGAGTAAGAAGAACACTGAAGCTTTCTTT.

J is TRBJ2-3 and V is TRBV7-2; D may be TRBD2 (7 bases). Germline loops: CDR1 SGHTA, CDR2 FQGNSA. The CDR3 is 15 residues long. The V end lost 6 bases, the J end lost 1 base, and 14 bases lay between the germline ends. DNA for the CDR3: TGTGCCAGCAGATTTCGGGGGGCACGCACAGATACGCAGTATTTT. Translating it yields CASRFRGARTDTQYF.

The chain recombines TRBV7-2 with TRBJ1-1; D unclear. CDR3 size: 13 residues. Germline lookup yields CDR1 SGHTA and CDR2 FQGNSA. V was clipped by 0 bases and J by 3 bases, with 5 bases between them. Written as DNA, the CDR3 is TGTGCCAGCAGCTTAGCTATGTACACTGAAGCTTTCTTT. Translation: CASSLAMYTEAFF.

Only a few counts were recorded for this clone. The chain carries TRBV4-3 and TRBJ1-1, with TRBD1 matching over 8 bases. Losses at the gene ends were 4 bases for V and 3 bases for J; bases not matched to a gene: 4. The CDR3 sequence is 14 residues long. Germline V gives CDR1 LGHNA, CDR2 YSLEER. The CDR3 sequence: CASSLDRGDTEAFF. CDR3 bases: TGCGCCAGCAGCCTTGACAGGGGAGACACTGAAGCTTTCTTT.

The table lists this clone with a few counts. This chain joins TRBV30 and TRBJ2-7; D is undetermined. Trimming left V 1 base short and J 6 bases short, with 7 bases between. The CDR3 is 11 amino acids. Per germline, CDR1 GTSNPN and CDR2 SVGIG (reference sequence). CDR3 sequence reads: CAWSGLFEQYF. Here the CDR3 DNA reads TGTGCCTGGAGTGGACTTTTCGAGCAGTACTTC.

The V gene is TRBV5-4, the J gene TRBJ2-7, with D possibly TRBD1 on 6 matching bases. The V end lost 4 bases, the J end lost 1 base, and 21 bases lay between the germline ends. The CDR3 loop spans 17 amino acids. Per germline, CDR1 SGHNT and CDR2 YYREEE (reference sequence). CDR3 residues: CASSPYVNRDISYEQYF. The CDR3 DNA reads as TGTGCCAGCAGCCCCTACGTAAACCGGGACATTTCCTACGAGCAGTACTTC.

The V call is TRBV30, the J call TRBJ2-1; 8 nucleotides line up with TRBD2. Germline assignment: CDR1 GTSNPN and CDR2 SVGIG (reference sequence). V was clipped by 2 bases and J by 7 bases; unmatched bases: 4. The CDR3 consists of 13 residues. The CDR3 is CAWSSGTRNEQFF. The DNA for the CDR3 is TGTGCCTGGAGTTCCGGGACTAGGAATGAGCAGTTCTTC.

The chain is built from TRBV5-1 and TRBJ2-5; D is perhaps TRBD1 (6 bases). This CDR3 has 14 amino acids. V shed 4 bases and J shed 1 base, with 11 bases lying between them. The germline V gene encodes CDR1 SGHRS and CDR2 YFSETQ. CDR3 coding DNA: TGCGCCAGCAGCCCGGGACAACGCCAAGAGACCCAGTACTTC. Protein product: CASSPGQRQETQYF.